The 22 T cell receptor beta chains reported below all come from one sample, sequenced in a study of blood T cells in healthy people across ages. A second roughly 7 to 12 cycle PCR used barcoded and J-beta primers. TCRdb passed the 5' RACE reads through MiXCR, listing each CDR3 protein once. Among approximately 800,000 distinct CDR3 sequences listed, around half were seen once. Sequenced: blood. These receptors were collected from an elderly man in good health.

J is TRBJ2-3 and V is TRBV20-1; D not resolved. V lost 5 bases to trimming and J lost 4 bases, with 10 bases between them. The V gene's germline CDR1 is DFQATT and CDR2 SNEGSKA (reference sequence). This CDR3 has 12 residues. CDR3 residues: CSAEWLADTQYF. Here the CDR3 DNA reads TGCAGTGCTGAGTGGCTCGCAGATACGCAGTATTTT.

The J gene is TRBJ2-1, the V gene TRBV10-2; D gene unclear. V was trimmed by 6 bases and J by 10 bases, leaving 16 bases between them. This CDR3 region has 13 residues. Germline CDR1 reads WSHSY; CDR2 reads SAAADI. CDR3 sequence: CASRYLAMDEQFF. CDR3 coding DNA: TGCGCCAGCAGGTACCTGGCAATGGACGAGCAGTTCTTC.

This chain connects TRBV7-2 to TRBJ2-1, with D possibly TRBD2 on 6 matching bases. The germline CDR1 and CDR2 sequences are SGHTA and FQGNSA. The V and J ends lost 7 bases and 1 base respectively, with 20 bases between them. This CDR3 contains 17 residues. CDR3 region: CASKRQAGIGSYNEQFF. The CDR3, as DNA: TGTGCCAGCAAAAGGCAGGCGGGGATTGGGTCCTACAATGAGCAGTTCTTC.

The sample holds a few counts of this clonotype. J is TRBJ2-3 and V is TRBV28, with D tentatively TRBD2 (6 bases). Germline loops: CDR1 MDHEN, CDR2 SYDVKM. V lost 7 bases to trimming and J lost 7 bases, with 15 bases between them. The CDR3 covers 13 residues. The CDR3 region is CASKEEGRHTQYF. The CDR3 DNA is TGTGCCAGCAAGGAGGAGGGCCGTCATACGCAGTATTTT.

The chain couples TRBV2 to TRBJ2-7; 10 nucleotides match TRBD1. The V segment lost 4 bases and the J segment 5 bases; nucleotides outside the gene matches: 5. CDR1 and CDR2 (germline): SNHLY, FYNNEI. The CDR3 consists of 14 residues. The CDR3 protein is CASSGGQGEDEQYF. The CDR3 bases are TGTGCCAGCAGTGGTGGACAGGGGGAAGACGAGCAGTACTTC.

The table lists this clonotype with a few counts. The CDR3 region is CASSSSVSVGDTQYF. CDR3 nucleotides: TGTGCCAGCAGCTCTAGCGTCTCCGTGGGAGATACGCAGTATTTT. The chain has TRBV7-2 and TRBJ2-3; D is possibly TRBD2 (6 bases). From germline, CDR1 is SGHTA and CDR2 FQGNSA. CDR3 length: 15 residues. V was clipped by 4 bases and J by 5 bases, with 16 bases between them. The full variable domain, in which reference TRBV7-2 and TRBJ2-3 provide the parts outside the CDR3, is GAGVSQSPSNKVTEKGKDVELRCDPISGHTALYWYRQSLGQGLEFLIYFQGNSAPDKSGLPSDRFSAERTGGSVSTLTIQRTQQEDSAVYLCASSSSVSVGDTQYFGPGTRLTVL.

This clonotype was seen more than once but under ten times. DNA for the CDR3: TGTGCCAGCATCAAAGACGGGCATGGCTCCTACAATGAGCAGTTCTTC. Translated, it gives CASIKDGHGSYNEQFF. The chain carries TRBV7-6 and TRBJ2-1; D unclear. The CDR3 runs to 16 residues. Between the trimmed V and J ends, which lost 7 bases and 0 bases, there was a span of 16 bases. The V gene's germline CDR1 is SGHVS and CDR2 FNYEAQ.

The genes are TRBV27 and TRBJ2-5, with TRBD2 identical over 12 bases. From germline, CDR1 is MNHEY and CDR2 SMNVEV (reference sequence). The CDR3 has 15 residues. V was clipped by 5 bases and J by 11 bases; unmatched bases: 12. In nucleotides, the CDR3 is TGTGCCAGCAGTCTGGGACTAGCGGGTAATAATGAGCAGTACTTC. Protein: CASSLGLAGNNEQYF.

About this clonotype itself: A much bigger clone sits one base away, suggesting this may be a read error. The chain is built from TRBV4-1 and TRBJ2-1; D is unclear. Per germline, CDR1 MGHRA and CDR2 YSYEKL. The CDR3 contains 14 residues. V was clipped by 0 bases and J by 8 bases, with 11 bases between them. This CDR3 reads CASSQDGFGDEQFF. The CDR3 DNA is TGCGCCAGCAGCCAAGACGGATTTGGGGATGAGCAGTTCTTC.

This chain joins TRBV20-1 and TRBJ1-5; 10 bases match TRBD1. This CDR3 spans 13 amino acids. The germline CDR1 and CDR2 sequences are DFQATT and SNEGSKA (reference sequence). The junction had 4 bases not matched to a gene; V was cut back by 5 bases and J by 6 bases. CDR3: CSARTGGAQPQHF. The CDR3 region has the DNA TGCAGTGCTCGGACAGGGGGGGCTCAGCCCCAGCATTTT.

This chain uses TRBV3-1 with TRBJ1-1; D unresolved. Per germline, CDR1 LGHDT and CDR2 YNNKEL (reference sequence). V was cut by 4 bases and J by 5 bases, with 14 bases left in between. This CDR3 has 14 residues. For the CDR3, the DNA is TGTGCCAGCAGCCGGTACGGGGATGGGACTGAAGCTTTCTTT. Protein product: CASSRYGDGTEAFF.

This clonotype came up a few times. The rearrangement joins TRBV24-1 to TRBJ2-1; 8 bases fit TRBD2. With 9 bases clipped from V and 7 bases from J, the junction kept 10 bases outside the gene matches. CDR1 is KGHDR, CDR2 SFDVKD, per germline. This CDR3 has 14 residues. CDR3 loop: CATARSGSGNEQFF. As DNA, the CDR3 is TGTGCCACCGCACGAAGCGGGAGTGGGAATGAGCAGTTCTTC.

Only a few counts were recorded for this clonotype. The chain couples TRBV6-6 to TRBJ2-3; D remains unclear. The V gene lost 0 bases and the J gene lost 4 bases, with 11 bases spanning the gap. The V gene's germline CDR1 is MNHNY and CDR2 SVGAGI (reference sequence). CDR3 length equals 15 residues. CDR3 protein: CASSYSRVGPDTQYF. CDR3 coding DNA: TGTGCCAGCAGTTACTCCCGGGTGGGTCCAGATACGCAGTATTTT.

The genes are TRBV27 and TRBJ2-1, with D possibly being TRBD1 or TRBD2 (5 bases each). This CDR3 spans 14 amino acids. The germline V gene encodes CDR1 MNHEY and CDR2 SMNVEV (reference sequence). V gave up 4 bases and J gave up 3 bases, with 10 bases separating them. As DNA, the CDR3 is TGTGCCAGCAGTTCGGGGCCCCTCTACAATGAGCAGTTCTTC. This gives the protein CASSSGPLYNEQFF.

This clonotype was found many times. V usage is TRBV20-1 and J usage is TRBJ2-7; perhaps TRBD1 as D (5 bases). This CDR3 comprises 18 residues. The germline gives CDR1 DFQATT, CDR2 SNEGSKA (reference sequence). With 0 bases removed from V and 2 bases from J, the gap between germline ends came to 23 bases. The CDR3 coding sequence is TGCAGTGCTAGAGACAAATACGACATAGGACACACTACCTACGAGCAGTACTTC. Its translation: CSARDKYDIGHTTYEQYF.

The chain uses TRBV7-2 and TRBJ2-1; 7 bases are a match to TRBD2. Germline CDR1 and CDR2: SGHTA and FQGNSA. The ends lost 5 bases at V and 8 bases at J; junction bases unmatched: 15. The CDR3 is made up of 16 amino acids. The CDR3 region is CASSRLGRTSMDEQFF. As DNA, the CDR3 is TGTGCCAGCAGCCGATTGGGGCGGACTAGTATGGATGAGCAGTTCTTC.

The chain joins TRBV7-2 to TRBJ2-7; 10 nucleotides agree with TRBD2. Germline assignment: CDR1 SGHTA and CDR2 FQGNSA. CDR3 length: 15 amino acids. Germline trimming cut 5 bases from V and 2 bases from J; bases unmatched to any gene: 6. Here the CDR3 DNA reads TGTGCCAGCAGCCCGAGAGCGGGAGGGGCCTACGAGCAGTACTTC. Translating it yields CASSPRAGGAYEQYF.

The V call is TRBV20-1, the J call TRBJ2-1; D not certain. Germline V gene sequence: CDR1 DFQATT, CDR2 SNEGSKA (reference sequence). V was trimmed by 5 bases and J by 7 bases, leaving 6 bases between them. The CDR3 runs 10 residues. Written as DNA, the CDR3 is TGCAGTGCTGCAAGGAATGAGCAGTTCTTC. Its protein product is CSAARNEQFF.

This clonotype was seen many times. The rearrangement uses TRBV19 and TRBJ2-1; 7 positions agree with TRBD2. Germline CDR1 reads LNHDA; CDR2 reads SQIVND (reference sequence). CDR3 length equals 15 residues. Trimming cost V 5 bases and J 1 base; bases outside gene matches: 5. CDR3 nucleotides: TGTGCCAGTAGTTACGGACTAGTGTCCTACAATGAGCAGTTCTTC. It is translated as CASSYGLVSYNEQFF.

Here the CDR3 DNA reads TGTGCCAGCAGCGAAGGACAGGTGAATCAGCCCCAGCATTTT. This translates into CASSEGQVNQPQHF. The rearrangement joins TRBV13 to TRBJ1-5, with 7 positions matching TRBD1. This CDR3 contains 14 residues. CDR1 and CDR2 from the germline V gene are PRHDT and FYEKMQ (reference sequence). The junction had 5 bases not matched to a gene; V was cut back by 5 bases and J by 4 bases.

This clonotype has only one observation. V gene TRBV18 combines with J gene TRBJ2-5; TRBD2 matches 8 bases. The CDR3 loop spans 14 amino acids. Germline values: CDR1 KGHSH, CDR2 LQKENI. After removal of 7 bases from V and 5 bases from J, the junction contained 9 bases not matched to a gene. The CDR3 region has the DNA TGTGCCAGCTTACAAGCGGGAGTGGAGGAGACCCAGTACTTC. Amino acid sequence: CASLQAGVEETQYF.

The chain combines TRBV5-4 with TRBJ2-7; the D gene is possibly TRBD2 (7 bases). With 4 bases removed from V and 6 bases from J, the gap between germline ends came to 14 bases. The CDR3 is 13 amino acids. CDR1 is SGHNT and CDR2 is YYREEE in the germline V gene (reference sequence). CDR3 residues: CASSRGGSSEQYF. The CDR3 DNA follows: TGTGCCAGCAGCAGGGGGGGTAGCAGCGAGCAGTACTTC.